The source of this TCR beta chain is a study of T cell responses to AZD1222 COVID-19 vaccine. Turning to the study itself: Second doses that came at about 4 or about 12 weeks were put together.

TCRdb keeps only in-frame clones here, not all; method: immunoSEQ multiplex PCR. The profile shows approximately 89,000 clones, 90% to 95% of them singletons. The J segment lost 3 bases and the V segment lost 2 bases, leaving 12 bases of the junction unmatched. This CDR3 is 17 amino acids long. Germline lookup yields CDR1 PRHDT and CDR2 FYEKMQ (reference sequence). This TCR came from an adult in good health. The input for sequencing was peripheral blood, taken on day 0 of AZD1222 vaccination. The rearrangement uses TRBV13 and TRBJ2-5, with 7 bases that match TRBD2. The CDR3 DNA sequence: TGTGCCAGCAGCTTATCGTTGAGGTCTAGCGGAAAAGAGACCCAGTACTTC. Translating gives CASSLSLRSSGKETQYF.